Each of the 5 T cell receptor beta chains below was sequenced from the same sample in a study of a mutant IDH1 vaccine in newly diagnosed glioma. Time point noted: week 23, last vaccination. Every vaccination contained 300 ug of the mutant IDH1 20-mer peptide and was paired with topical imiquimod. These receptors have no identified antigens. Data came from immunoSEQ multiplex PCR; TCRdb stores just in-frame clones and leaves some out. The sample lists some 70,000 clones; 84% were seen once. Sequencing used PBMCs, obtained from a glioma patient whose treatment included an IDH1 peptide vaccine. The origin of the receptors is a man between 18 and 35 years old with glioma.

The gene calls are TRBV4-2 and TRBJ1-1; D uncertain. Germline V gene lookup returns CDR1 LGHNA and CDR2 YNFKEQ. CDR3 length: 13 residues. The V and J ends lost 1 base and 10 bases respectively, with 13 bases between them. CDR3 bases: TGTGCCAGCAGCCAAGCCGAAAAGGTGAGAGCTTTCTTT. This gives the protein CASSQAEKVRAFF.

Only a few counts were recorded for this clone. The chain employs TRBV6-5 and TRBJ1-1; D not certain. V shed 0 bases and J shed 1 base, with 6 bases lying between them. The CDR3 extends over 14 amino acids. Germline V gives CDR1 MNHEY, CDR2 SVGAGI. The CDR3 sequence is CASSYSDPNTEAFF. As DNA, the CDR3 is TGTGCCAGCAGTTACTCGGACCCGAACACTGAAGCTTTCTTT.

The rearrangement uses TRBV9 and TRBJ2-7; D is undetermined. In germline, CDR1 is SGDLS, CDR2 YYNGEE. The CDR3 consists of 14 residues. V was shortened by 0 bases and J by 3 bases, with 10 bases between the two germline ends. CDR3 DNA: TGTGCCAGCAGCGTAGAGTCATATAGCTACGAGCAGTACTTC. It encodes CASSVESYSYEQYF.

The gene calls are TRBV27 and TRBJ2-1, with D unclear. The ends were cut back, 1 base at V and 3 bases at J, with 7 bases in the middle. The CDR3 has 14 amino acids. CDR1 is MNHEY, CDR2 SMNVEV, per germline (reference sequence). CDR3 region: CASSLWADYNEQFF. In nucleotides, the CDR3 is TGTGCCAGCAGTTTATGGGCAGACTACAATGAGCAGTTCTTC.

The chain couples TRBV25-1 to TRBJ1-4; perhaps TRBD1 as D (5 bases). The CDR3 loop spans 16 amino acids. Germline CDR1 is MGHDK and CDR2 is SYGVNS. V was shortened by 8 bases and J by 4 bases, with 20 bases between the two germline ends. The CDR3 loop reads CASRWGSLGGNEKLFF. Here the CDR3 DNA reads TGTGCCAGCCGATGGGGGTCGTTGGGAGGTAATGAAAAACTGTTTTTT.